These 11 T cell receptor beta chains share one sample of origin, sequenced in a study of blood T cell repertoires in COVID-19 (dated by TCRdb to 2020 to 2022). Libraries were built with the immunoSEQ multiplex PCR assay. TCRdb limited this immuneACCESS table to in-frame rearrangements with V and J called. A share of clones is missing; checked studies link under half to unresolved V genes, and the rest is unexplained. This sample comprises a few hundred thousand clones, 80% to 90% of them detected only once. Of the sample, less than 1.2% falls within the top ten clones. The material sequenced was PBMCs or T cells enriched from blood (not recorded which). These receptor sequences come from a man aged 18 to 30 who had recovered from COVID-19.

The chain uses TRBV27 and TRBJ1-2; perhaps TRBD1 as D (6 bases). The CDR3 extends over 14 amino acids. Trimming left V 5 bases short and J 4 bases short, with 14 bases between. CDR1 is MNHEY, CDR2 SMNVEV, per germline (reference sequence). The CDR3 sequence: CASSPSGVSYGYTF. The DNA of the CDR3 is TGTGCCAGCAGTCCATCAGGGGTTAGCTATGGCTACACCTTC.

As for this clone: Distinct nucleotide sequences in the sample also encode this CDR3. This rearrangement joins TRBV7-9 to TRBJ1-6; 7 bases map to TRBD1. Germline assignment: CDR1 SEHNR and CDR2 FQNEAQ (reference sequence). V shed 3 bases and J 8 bases; nucleotides not matched to a gene: 7. This CDR3 comprises 15 residues. CDR3 sequence (DNA): TGTGCCAGCAGCTTGTCCGGGACAGATGATTCACCCCTCCACTTT. This codes for CASSLSGTDDSPLHF.

The rearrangement uses TRBV28 and TRBJ1-5; no clear D gene. Looked up from germline, CDR1 is MDHEN and CDR2 is SYDVKM. V was pared by 2 bases and J by 3 bases, with 8 bases between. The CDR3 is 14 amino acids. The CDR3 protein is CASSLIGPNQPQHF. In DNA form, the CDR3 reads TGTGCCAGCAGTTTAATTGGCCCCAATCAGCCCCAGCATTTT.

The V gene is TRBV29-1, the J gene TRBJ2-7; 10 bases match TRBD2. This CDR3 is built from 14 residues. V was pared by 1 base and J by 4 bases, with 4 bases of the junction left unmatched. The germline CDR1 and CDR2 sequences are SQVTM and ANQGSEA. The CDR3 spells CSVEGTSGHYEQYF. The CDR3 nucleotides are TGCAGCGTTGAAGGGACTAGCGGACATTACGAGCAGTACTTC.

The genes are TRBV6-2 or TRBV6-3 and TRBJ2-3; maybe TRBD2 (6 bases). The germline V and J ends were trimmed by 5 bases and 8 bases, with 11 bases remaining between them. The germline gives CDR1 MNHEY, CDR2 SVGEGT. The CDR3 length is 12 residues. DNA of the CDR3: TGTGCCAGCAGTCGGGGCGGGATTACGCAGTATTTT. It specifies CASSRGGITQYF.

J is TRBJ2-1 and V is TRBV7-9; D may be TRBD1 (6 bases). Germline loops: CDR1 SEHNR, CDR2 FQNEAQ (reference sequence). The V end was cut by 5 bases, the J end by 10 bases, with 15 bases between. The CDR3 consists of 13 residues. CDR3 coding DNA: TGTGCCAGCAGCCCCGGGACATACTTCGAGCAGTTCTTC. This gives the protein CASSPGTYFEQFF.

V is TRBV6-5 and J is TRBJ2-3; the match to TRBD1 covers 9 bases. With V trimmed by 6 bases and J by 4 bases, 8 bases remained unmatched. CDR3 length equals 15 residues. Germline values: CDR1 MNHEY, CDR2 SVGAGI. For the CDR3, the DNA is TGTGCCAGCAGCCCGGGACAGGGTGACGCAGATACGCAGTATTTT. Protein sequence: CASSPGQGDADTQYF.

This chain links TRBV6-5 with TRBJ2-3; D is uncertain. Trimming took off 0 bases at V and 1 base at J, with 8 bases between the two ends. The CDR3 spans 15 residues. Germline loops: CDR1 MNHEY, CDR2 SVGAGI. The CDR3 coding sequence is TGTGCCAGCAGTTACTCCCGGCAGGGCACAGATACGCAGTATTTT. Translation gives CASSYSRQGTDTQYF.

The rearrangement links TRBV29-1 to TRBJ2-7; the match to TRBD2 covers 7 bases. Per the germline V gene, CDR1 is SQVTM and CDR2 is ANQGSEA. V shed 7 bases, J shed 4 bases, and the junction held 10 bases outside the gene matches. There are 13 residues in the CDR3. CDR3 protein: CSAKRDYAYEQYF. CDR3 nucleotides: TGCAGCGCGAAAAGGGACTATGCATACGAGCAGTACTTC.

In nucleotides, the CDR3 is TGCAGCGTCCTCCAGGGAACCTACGAGCAGTACTTC. This gives the protein CSVLQGTYEQYF. The J gene is TRBJ2-7, the V gene TRBV29-1, with D tentatively TRBD1 (5 bases). Germline loops: CDR1 SQVTM, CDR2 ANQGSEA. Between the trimmed V and J ends, which lost 6 bases and 2 bases, there was a span of 11 bases. The length of the CDR3 is 12 residues.

The rearrangement links TRBV27 to TRBJ1-2; 7 bases are a match to TRBD1. Trimming cost V 4 bases and J 6 bases; bases outside gene matches: 17. The CDR3 covers 17 residues. Germline V CDR1 and CDR2: MNHEY, SMNVEV (reference sequence). CDR3 DNA: TGTGCCAGCAGTTCTACCCTCCGGATCGTGGGACAGAATGGCTACACCTTC. This translates into CASSSTLRIVGQNGYTF.